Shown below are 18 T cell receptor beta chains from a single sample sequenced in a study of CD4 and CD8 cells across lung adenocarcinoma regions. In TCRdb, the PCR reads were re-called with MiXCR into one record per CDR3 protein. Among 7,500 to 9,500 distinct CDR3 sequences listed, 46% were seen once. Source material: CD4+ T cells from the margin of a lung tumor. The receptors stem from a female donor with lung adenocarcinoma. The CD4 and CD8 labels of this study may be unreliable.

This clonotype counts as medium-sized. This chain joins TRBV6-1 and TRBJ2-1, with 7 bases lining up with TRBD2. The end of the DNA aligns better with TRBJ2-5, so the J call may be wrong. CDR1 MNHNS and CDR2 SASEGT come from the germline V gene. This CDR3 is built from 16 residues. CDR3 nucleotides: TGTGCCAGCAGCGAGCCTTCGGGGGAGGGAGAAGAGACCCAGTACTTC. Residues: CASSEPSGEGEETQYF.

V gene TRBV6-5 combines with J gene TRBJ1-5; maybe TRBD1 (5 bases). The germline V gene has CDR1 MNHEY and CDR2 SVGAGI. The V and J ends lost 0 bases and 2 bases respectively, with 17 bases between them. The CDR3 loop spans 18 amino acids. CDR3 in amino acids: CASSYSRPGGGGNQPQHF. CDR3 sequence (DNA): TGTGCCAGCAGTTACTCGCGCCCGGGGGGGGGGGGCAATCAGCCCCAGCATTTT.

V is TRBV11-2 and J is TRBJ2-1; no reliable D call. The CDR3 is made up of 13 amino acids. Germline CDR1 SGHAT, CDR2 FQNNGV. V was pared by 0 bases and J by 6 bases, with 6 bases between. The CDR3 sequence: CASSLESLNEQFF. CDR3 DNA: TGTGCCAGCAGCTTAGAGTCACTCAATGAGCAGTTCTTC.

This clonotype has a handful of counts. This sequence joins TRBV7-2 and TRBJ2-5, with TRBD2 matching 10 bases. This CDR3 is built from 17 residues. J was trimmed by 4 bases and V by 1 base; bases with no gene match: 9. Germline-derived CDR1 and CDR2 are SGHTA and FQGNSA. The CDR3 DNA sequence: TGTGCCAGCAGCTTAGTTACTAGCGGGACTCGTATAGAGACCCAGTACTTC. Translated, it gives CASSLVTSGTRIETQYF.

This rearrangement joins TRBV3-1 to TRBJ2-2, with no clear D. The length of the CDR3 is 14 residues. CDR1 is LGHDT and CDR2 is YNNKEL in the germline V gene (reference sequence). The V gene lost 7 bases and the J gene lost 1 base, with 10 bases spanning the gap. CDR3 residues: CASTPQLNTGELFF. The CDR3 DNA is TGTGCCAGCACCCCCCAACTGAACACCGGGGAGCTGTTTTTT. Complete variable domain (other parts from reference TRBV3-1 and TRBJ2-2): DTAVSQTPKYLVTQMGNDKSIKCEQNLGHDTMYWYKQDSKKFLKIMFSYNNKELIINETVPNRFSPKSPDKAHLNLHINSLELGDSAVYFCASTPQLNTGELFFGEGSRLTVL.

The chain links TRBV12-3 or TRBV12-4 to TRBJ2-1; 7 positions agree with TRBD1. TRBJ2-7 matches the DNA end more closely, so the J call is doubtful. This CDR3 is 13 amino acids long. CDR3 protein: CASSLTGENEQYF. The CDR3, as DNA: TGTGCCAGCAGTCTCACAGGGGAGAACGAGCAGTACTTC.

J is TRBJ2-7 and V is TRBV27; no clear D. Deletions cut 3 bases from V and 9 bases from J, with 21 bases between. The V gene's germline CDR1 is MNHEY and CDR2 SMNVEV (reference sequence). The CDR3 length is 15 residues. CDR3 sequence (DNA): TGTGCCAGCAGTTTCGGTATCGGAGCCACAGATACGCAGTACTTC. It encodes CASSFGIGATDTQYF.

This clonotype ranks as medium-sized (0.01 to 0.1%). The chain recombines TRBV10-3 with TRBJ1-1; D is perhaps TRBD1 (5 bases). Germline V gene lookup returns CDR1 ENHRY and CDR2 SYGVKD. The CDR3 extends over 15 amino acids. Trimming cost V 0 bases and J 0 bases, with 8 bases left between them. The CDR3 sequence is CAISESQDLNTEAFF. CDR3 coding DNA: TGTGCCATCAGTGAGTCACAGGATCTGAACACTGAAGCTTTCTTT.

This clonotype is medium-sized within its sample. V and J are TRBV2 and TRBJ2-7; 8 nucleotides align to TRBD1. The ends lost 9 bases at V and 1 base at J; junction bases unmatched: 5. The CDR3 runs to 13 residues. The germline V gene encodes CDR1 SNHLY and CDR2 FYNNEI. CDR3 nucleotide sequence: TGTGCCAGTGCCGACAGGGGATCCTACGAGCAGTACTTC. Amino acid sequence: CASADRGSYEQYF.

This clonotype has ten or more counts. The CDR3 sequence: CASSLYSGANVLTF. CDR3 coding DNA: TGTGCCAGCAGCCTATACTCTGGGGCCAACGTCCTGACTTTC. The rearrangement links TRBV14 to TRBJ2-6; D unresolved. V lost 4 bases and J 0 bases, leaving 4 bases between the germline ends. The CDR3 consists of 14 residues. Germline CDR1 SGHDN, CDR2 FVKESK.

Here the CDR3 DNA reads TGTGCCGGGGGTGAAGGGTCAGGAGACAAAGAGACGCAGTATTTT. This sequence encodes CAGGEGSGDKETQYF. The chain has TRBV6-1 and TRBJ2-3, with D perhaps assigned TRBD1 or TRBD2 (5 bases each). Deletions cut 11 bases from V and 9 bases from J, with 27 bases between. Germline-derived CDR1 and CDR2 are MNHNS and SASEGT. CDR3 length: 15 residues.

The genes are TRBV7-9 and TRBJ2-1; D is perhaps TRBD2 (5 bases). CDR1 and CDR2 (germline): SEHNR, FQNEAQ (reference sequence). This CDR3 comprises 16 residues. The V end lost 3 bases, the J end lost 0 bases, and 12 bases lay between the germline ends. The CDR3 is CASSFRQTSSYNEQFF. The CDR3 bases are TGTGCCAGCAGCTTCCGACAAACTAGCTCCTACAATGAGCAGTTCTTC.

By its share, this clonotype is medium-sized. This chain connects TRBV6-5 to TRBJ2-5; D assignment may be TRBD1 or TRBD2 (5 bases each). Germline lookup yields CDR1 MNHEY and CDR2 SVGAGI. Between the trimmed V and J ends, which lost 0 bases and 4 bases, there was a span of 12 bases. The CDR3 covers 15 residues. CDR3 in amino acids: CASSYSGARGETQYF. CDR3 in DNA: TGTGCCAGCAGTTACTCAGGGGCCCGGGGAGAGACCCAGTACTTC.

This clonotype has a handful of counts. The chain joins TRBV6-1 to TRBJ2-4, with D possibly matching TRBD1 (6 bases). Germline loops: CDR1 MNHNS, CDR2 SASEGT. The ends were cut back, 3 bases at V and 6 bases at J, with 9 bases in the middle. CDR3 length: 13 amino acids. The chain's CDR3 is CASSDRGGNIQYF. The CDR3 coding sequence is TGTGCCAGCAGTGACAGGGGTGGAAACATTCAGTACTTC.

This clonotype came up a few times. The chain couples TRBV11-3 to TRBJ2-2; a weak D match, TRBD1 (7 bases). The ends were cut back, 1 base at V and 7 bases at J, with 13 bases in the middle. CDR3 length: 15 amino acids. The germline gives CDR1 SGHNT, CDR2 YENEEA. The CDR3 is CASSLVARGDGELFF. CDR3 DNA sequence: TGTGCCAGCAGCTTAGTTGCCAGGGGGGACGGGGAGCTGTTTTTT.

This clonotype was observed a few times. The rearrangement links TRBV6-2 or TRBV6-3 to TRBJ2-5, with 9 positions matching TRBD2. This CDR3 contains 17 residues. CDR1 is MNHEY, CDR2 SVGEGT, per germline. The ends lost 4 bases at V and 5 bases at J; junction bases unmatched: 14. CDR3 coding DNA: TGTGCCAGCAGTTCCGCCCACTTTAGCGGGAGAGGGGAGACCCAGTACTTC. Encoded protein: CASSSAHFSGRGETQYF.

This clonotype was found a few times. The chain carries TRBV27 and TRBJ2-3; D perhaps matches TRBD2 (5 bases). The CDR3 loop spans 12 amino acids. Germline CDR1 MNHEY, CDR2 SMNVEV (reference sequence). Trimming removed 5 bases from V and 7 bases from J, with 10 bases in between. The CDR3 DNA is TGTGCCAGCAGTCAGAGCGGTAATACGCAGTATTTT. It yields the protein CASSQSGNTQYF.

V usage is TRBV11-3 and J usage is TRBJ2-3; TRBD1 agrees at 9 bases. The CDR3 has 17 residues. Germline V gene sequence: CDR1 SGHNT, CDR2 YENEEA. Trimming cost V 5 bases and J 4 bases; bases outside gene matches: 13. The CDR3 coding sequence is TGTGCCAGCAGCAGTTTTCCGGGACAGGGAGCTTCAGATACGCAGTATTTT. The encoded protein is CASSSFPGQGASDTQYF.